This entry lists 25 T cell receptor beta chains sequenced from one sample in a study of blood T cell repertoires in COVID-19. The data were produced by immunoSEQ multiplex PCR, yet TCRdb's version contains in-frame clones alone and is incomplete. The sample holds about 180,000 clones; roughly four fifths are singletons and the top ten take roughly 6.3%. The sequencing input was peripheral blood. The receptors here all came from a human donor in a cohort sampled during active COVID-19.

In regard to this clone: Other DNA sequences from this sample encode an identical CDR3 as well. V gene TRBV19 combines with J gene TRBJ2-1; the match to TRBD2 covers 7 bases. The CDR3 consists of 14 residues. Losses at the gene ends were 3 bases for V and 4 bases for J; bases not matched to a gene: 3. CDR1 and CDR2 (germline): LNHDA, SQIVND (reference sequence). The CDR3 protein is CASSIGGDYNEQFF. DNA of the CDR3: TGTGCCAGTAGTATTGGGGGGGATTACAATGAGCAGTTCTTC.

V is TRBV11-2 and J is TRBJ1-2; the D gene is possibly TRBD1 (5 bases). The V gene's germline CDR1 is SGHAT and CDR2 FQNNGV. The length of the CDR3 is 14 residues. V shed 5 bases and J shed 8 bases, with 18 bases lying between them. The CDR3 DNA is TGTGCCAGCAGCCCCACCGGGCCAGGGAACGGCTACACCTTC. It codes for CASSPTGPGNGYTF.

The chain carries TRBV11-2 and TRBJ1-5; 7 bases fit TRBD1. The V segment lost 4 bases and the J segment 7 bases; nucleotides outside the gene matches: 7. Germline assignment: CDR1 SGHAT and CDR2 FQNNGV. There are 14 residues in the CDR3. This CDR3 is CASSSTGSAQPQHF. CDR3 bases: TGTGCCAGCAGCTCGACAGGGTCGGCGCAGCCCCAGCATTTT. The entire variable domain, with the rest obtained from reference TRBV11-2 and TRBJ1-5, is as follows: EAGVAQSPRYKIIEKRQSVAFWCNPISGHATLYWYQQILGQGPKLLIQFQNNGVVDDSQLPKDRFSAERLKGVDSTLKIQPAKLEDSAVYLCASSSTGSAQPQHFGDGTRLSIL.

V is TRBV27 and J is TRBJ2-2, with D uncertain. The CDR3 sequence is 14 residues long. Per the germline V gene, CDR1 is MNHEY and CDR2 is SMNVEV (reference sequence). V was shortened by 7 bases and J by 0 bases, with 9 bases between the two germline ends. DNA for the CDR3: TGTGCCAGCAATAGAGCGTCGAACACCGGGGAGCTGTTTTTT. Its translation: CASNRASNTGELFF.

This chain connects TRBV14 to TRBJ2-6; D is perhaps TRBD1 (5 bases). The CDR3 is 17 amino acids. Between the trimmed V and J ends, which lost 1 base and 0 bases, there was a span of 10 bases. Germline-derived CDR1 and CDR2 are SGHDN and FVKESK. The CDR3 nucleotides read TGTGCCAGCAGCCAAGTTAACAGGATCTCTGGGGCCAACGTCCTGACTTTC. It specifies CASSQVNRISGANVLTF.

This chain uses TRBV4-1 with TRBJ1-1, with D perhaps TRBD1 (5 bases). Trimming cost V 3 bases and J 0 bases, with 11 bases left between them. CDR1 MGHRA and CDR2 YSYEKL come from the germline V gene. The CDR3 is made up of 15 amino acids. This CDR3 is CASSQGHSMNTEAFF. CDR3 nucleotide sequence: TGCGCCAGCAGCCAGGGGCACAGTATGAACACTGAAGCTTTCTTT.

V and J are TRBV5-1 and TRBJ2-5, with a weak D call TRBD2 (5 bases). Germline V gives CDR1 SGHRS, CDR2 YFSETQ. This CDR3 contains 15 residues. Trimming removed 1 base at V and 2 bases at J, with 12 bases between. CDR3 bases: TGCGCCAGCAGCTTGAGTGGGCAGCGGCAAGAGACCCAGTACTTC. This gives the protein CASSLSGQRQETQYF.

The gene calls are TRBV7-9 and TRBJ2-7, with 9 bases that match TRBD1. The CDR3 has 15 residues. From germline, CDR1 is SEHNR and CDR2 FQNEAQ (reference sequence). Unmatched junction bases numbered 2, after V lost 1 base and J lost 1 base. CDR3 loop: CASSLGTGVSYEQYF. CDR3 coding DNA: TGTGCCAGCAGCTTAGGGACAGGGGTTTCCTACGAGCAGTACTTC.

V usage is TRBV3-1 (or the pseudogene TRBV3-2) and J usage is TRBJ2-1; 8 bases match TRBD1. The germline gives CDR1 LGHDT, CDR2 YNNKEL (reference sequence). The V gene end was trimmed by 2 bases and the J gene end by 6 bases; junction bases not matched to a gene: 9. The CDR3 runs to 16 residues. The CDR3 loop reads CASSQQTGEFGNEQFF. CDR3 coding DNA: TGTGCCAGCAGCCAACAGACAGGGGAGTTCGGCAATGAGCAGTTCTTC.

The CDR3: CASSQAPGLAGLAGETQYF. The DNA for the CDR3 is TGCGCCAGCAGCCAAGCGCCGGGACTAGCGGGTCTCGCCGGAGAGACCCAGTACTTC. The chain uses TRBV4-1 and TRBJ2-5, with 12 positions matching TRBD2. From germline, CDR1 is MGHRA and CDR2 YSYEKL. The CDR3 consists of 19 residues. V was clipped by 1 base and J by 4 bases; unmatched bases: 13.

This chain joins TRBV5-6 and TRBJ2-3; TRBD1 might be the D (6 bases). From germline, CDR1 is SGHDT and CDR2 YYEEEE. The CDR3 has 15 amino acids. Trimming removed 4 bases from V and 2 bases from J, with 14 bases in between. The CDR3 here is CASSIGQILTDTQYF. The CDR3 region has the DNA TGTGCCAGCAGCATTGGACAGATCCTCACAGATACGCAGTATTTT.

The chain joins TRBV3-1 (or the pseudogene TRBV3-2) to TRBJ2-1, with TRBD2 matching over 13 bases. There are 17 residues in the CDR3. Germline V lookup: CDR1 LGHDT, CDR2 YNNKEL (reference sequence). Trimming removed 0 bases from V and 6 bases from J; junction bases left unmatched: 5. The CDR3 sequence is CASSQETLAGGLNEQFF. CDR3 DNA: TGTGCCAGCAGCCAAGAGACACTAGCGGGGGGGCTCAATGAGCAGTTCTTC.

This chain joins TRBV6-5 and TRBJ2-3; TRBD1 is a possible D gene (6 bases). The germline gives CDR1 MNHEY, CDR2 SVGAGI. Between the trimmed V and J ends, which lost 6 bases and 6 bases, there was a span of 19 bases. CDR3 length equals 15 residues. CDR3 protein: CASSPGQIPGDTQYF. CDR3 bases: TGTGCCAGCAGCCCCGGACAGATCCCAGGGGATACGCAGTATTTT.

The V and J genes are TRBV20-1 and TRBJ2-1; unclear D gene. Germline CDR1 is DFQATT and CDR2 is SNEGSKA (reference sequence). V was clipped by 6 bases and J by 6 bases, with 9 bases between them. The CDR3 is 11 residues long. This CDR3 reads CSAPDPNEQFF. The CDR3 nucleotides read TGCAGTGCCCCAGATCCCAATGAGCAGTTCTTC.

The chain couples TRBV14 to TRBJ2-4; 8 nucleotides align to TRBD2. CDR3 length: 19 residues. The V and J ends lost 4 bases and 0 bases, in that order; junction bases with no gene match: 14. Germline loops: CDR1 SGHDN, CDR2 FVKESK. CDR3 residues: CASSRRAGGASLAKNIQYF. The CDR3 DNA is TGTGCCAGCAGCCGAAGGGCCGGGGGGGCCTCTCTAGCCAAAAACATTCAGTACTTC.

The chain has TRBV6-5 and TRBJ2-7; a possible D gene is TRBD1 (5 bases). V was cut by 7 bases and J by 5 bases, with 15 bases left in between. Germline loops: CDR1 MNHEY, CDR2 SVGAGI. The CDR3 has 13 amino acids. This chain's CDR3 is CASKRGRFDEQYF. The CDR3, as DNA: TGTGCCAGCAAAAGGGGCAGGTTCGACGAGCAGTACTTC.

The chain recombines TRBV7-6 with TRBJ1-1; D uncertain. Germline V gives CDR1 SGHVS, CDR2 FNYEAQ. The CDR3 runs 15 residues. V lost 4 bases and J lost 2, with 14 bases in between. CDR3 region: CASSSTLAENTEAFF. The CDR3 DNA reads as TGTGCCAGCAGCTCGACTCTCGCCGAAAACACTGAAGCTTTCTTT.

This clone was seen a handful of times. V gene TRBV11-2 combines with J gene TRBJ1-6, with D unclear. V was cut by 5 bases and J by 11 bases, with 7 bases left in between. This CDR3 region has 11 residues. CDR1 and CDR2 from the germline V gene are SGHAT and FQNNGV. The CDR3 nucleotides are TGTGCCAGCAGCCTCGGGGCACCCCTCCACTTT. Translation gives CASSLGAPLHF.

This clone was counted ten times or more. The sample holds other DNA sequences that translate to the same CDR3. The rearrangement uses TRBV5-4 and TRBJ2-7, with TRBD1 as a possible D gene (5 bases). Germline CDR1 reads SGHNT; CDR2 reads YYREEE (reference sequence). V was cut by 0 bases and J by 3 bases, with 7 bases left in between. The CDR3 contains 13 residues. CDR3 DNA sequence: TGTGCCAGCAGCTTGGGCAGGGACTACGAGCAGTACTTC. This sequence encodes CASSLGRDYEQYF.

The V call is TRBV6-5, the J call TRBJ1-2; D unclear. Germline CDR1 MNHEY, CDR2 SVGAGI. Trimming took off 7 bases at V and 7 bases at J, with 16 bases between the two ends. The CDR3 has 13 amino acids. CDR3 region: CASNPGGLAGYTF. CDR3 nucleotides: TGTGCCAGCAACCCGGGAGGGCTGGCTGGCTACACCTTC.

V is TRBV5-1 and J is TRBJ2-3; 8 bases are a match to TRBD2. This CDR3 has 16 amino acids. Germline V lookup: CDR1 SGHRS, CDR2 YFSETQ. Trimming cost V 0 bases and J 0 bases; bases outside gene matches: 3. The CDR3 nucleotides read TGCGCCAGCAGCTTGGTTGCGGGGGGTAGCACAGATACGCAGTATTTT. Translation: CASSLVAGGSTDTQYF.

The chain combines TRBV4-1 with TRBJ1-2; D gene unclear. The germline gives CDR1 MGHRA, CDR2 YSYEKL. This CDR3 has 16 residues. V was clipped by 0 bases and J by 4 bases, with 15 bases between them. The CDR3 is CASSQDLGGSGYGYTF. CDR3 DNA: TGCGCCAGCAGCCAAGATCTTGGAGGGTCGGGCTATGGCTACACCTTC.

The CDR3, as DNA: TGTGCCAGCAGCTTCGGGACTAGCGGGGAGATGAATGAGCAGTTCTTC. It translates to CASSFGTSGEMNEQFF. The V and J genes are TRBV5-6 and TRBJ2-1, with 13 bases fitting TRBD2. V shed 2 bases and J 7 bases; nucleotides not matched to a gene: 6. The CDR3 covers 16 residues. CDR1 and CDR2 from the germline V gene are SGHDT and YYEEEE.

This chain connects TRBV2 to TRBJ2-1; maybe TRBD2 (5 bases). Germline loops: CDR1 SNHLY, CDR2 FYNNEI. V was pared by 6 bases and J by 3 bases, with 18 bases between. The CDR3 is 16 amino acids. This CDR3 is CASSRAEYGYYNEQFF. The DNA of the CDR3 is TGTGCCAGCAGCCGAGCGGAGTACGGATACTACAATGAGCAGTTCTTC.

The chain employs TRBV5-4 and TRBJ2-5; D unresolved. The CDR3 length is 13 residues. The V gene's germline CDR1 is SGHNT and CDR2 YYREEE (reference sequence). V dropped 1 base and J dropped 5 bases, with 9 bases sitting between them. The CDR3 sequence is CASSLTVAETQYF. The CDR3 region has the DNA TGTGCCAGCAGCTTGACAGTTGCGGAGACCCAGTACTTC.